Below, one T cell receptor (beta chain) is given with its context. Its cognate antigen is unknown. Trimming pared 6 bases from V and 4 bases from J, leaving 17 bases between. CDR3 size: 15 residues. Germline loops: CDR1 MNHEY, CDR2 SMNVEV (reference sequence). This entry is derived from a study of cytomegalovirus exposure and HLA in healthy donors. Whole-study results and caveats: A later analysis appeared to link common viral pathogens to several of the most significant clusters.

PCR employed 60 Vbeta and 13 Jbeta primers. TCRdb's table, derived via immunoSEQ multiplex PCR, lists solely in-frame clones and lacks some. The sample holds some 110,000 clones, around four fifths seen once. The clonotype originates from a woman in her forties in good health and CMV-seropositive. The chain links TRBV27 to TRBJ2-3; D is perhaps TRBD2 (7 bases). The material sequenced was PBMCs. This chain's CDR3 is CASRQVREGADTQYF. Written as DNA, the CDR3 is TGTGCCAGCAGACAGGTCAGGGAGGGGGCAGATACGCAGTATTTT.